This T cell receptor (beta chain) was identified in a study of control samples from healthy donors and cancer patients. The CDR3 loop spans 13 amino acids. Looked up from germline, CDR1 is LNHDA and CDR2 is SQIVND (reference sequence). With V trimmed by 3 bases and J by 3 bases, 1 base remained unmatched. TCRdb keeps only in-frame clones here, not all; method: immunoSEQ multiplex PCR. The sample holds tens of thousands of clones, around 90% seen once. The specimen was blood. The chain is built from TRBV19 and TRBJ1-1; the match to TRBD1 covers 7 bases. The TCR sequence derives from a woman aged 70-85 years in good health. CDR3 amino acids: CASSIRGDTEAFF. The CDR3 DNA follows: TGTGCCAGTAGTATCAGGGGGGACACTGAAGCTTTCTTT.